This entry is about one T cell receptor (beta chain). The data were taken from a study of T cell changes during pregnancy in multiple sclerosis. Sequencing was performed with immunoSEQ multiplex PCR; in TCRdb, only in-frame clones are kept and a portion is missing. The sample lists approximately 110,000 clones, about 89% occurring once. The CDR3 runs to 17 residues. The trim removed 5 bases at V and 5 bases at J, leaving 14 bases unmatched. CDR1 and CDR2 (germline): SGHVS, FQNEAQ. The sequence was obtained from a female donor with multiple sclerosis, enrolled in a pregnancy study. The material sequenced was peripheral blood, taken after pregnancy. V usage is TRBV7-8 and J usage is TRBJ2-1, with 8 nucleotides matching TRBD2. The CDR3 sequence: CASSTTDLGLEDNEQFF. The CDR3 nucleotides read TGTGCCAGCAGCACCACCGACCTGGGACTAGAGGACAATGAGCAGTTCTTC.